This T cell receptor beta chain was recorded in a study of cytomegalovirus exposure and HLA in healthy donors. Broader study findings: Some V segments (TRBV6-2 and TRBV6-3 among them) were excluded as indistinguishable.

Germline CDR1 and CDR2: MNHNS and SASEGT. J lost 0 bases, V lost 4 bases, and 6 bases had no gene match. The CDR3 sequence is 15 residues long. Both 60 Vbeta primers and 13 Jbeta primers went into the PCR. Profiled with immunoSEQ multiplex PCR; TCRdb holds only in-frame clones, not every one. The sample contains around 220,000 clones, about 74% of which appear only once. Points on this clone: Its matching antigen is unknown.

The sequencing input was PBMCs. This rearrangement joins TRBV6-1 to TRBJ2-7; 7 bases match TRBD1. This clonotype originated in a woman in her twenties or thirties in good health and CMV-seronegative. The CDR3 sequence: CASSARTGISYEQYF. CDR3 bases: TGTGCCAGCAGTGCTCGGACAGGTATCTCCTACGAGCAGTACTTC.